These 30 T cell receptor beta chains originate from one sample sequenced in a study of persistence of HIV-infected CD4 T cells. Sequencing used immunoSEQ version 4 in survey mode. Profiling relied on immunoSEQ multiplex PCR, and the TCRdb table lists in-frame clones only, not all of them. Of 35,000 to 45,000 clones listed, more than 75% were seen once; the top ten hold about 5%. An overlapping HIV-1 Gag peptide pool stimulated these cells at about 0.94 ug/peptide/mL. CD40L/CD69 double-negative CD45RO-high memory CD4+ T cells were collected. Their target antigens are unknown. Sample: cultured CD4+ T cells from PBMCs, taken from a patient who received antiretroviral therapy. These receptor sequences come from an adult with HIV. The donor label of this sample is uncertain.

The rearrangement joins TRBV3-1 (or the pseudogene TRBV3-2) to TRBJ1-1, with 11 positions matching TRBD1. This CDR3 is built from 16 residues. Per germline, CDR1 LGHDT and CDR2 YNNKEL (reference sequence). J lost 1 base, V lost 2 bases, and 3 bases had no gene match. The chain's CDR3 is CASSQPGQGANTEAFF. Written as DNA, the CDR3 is TGTGCCAGCAGCCAACCCGGACAGGGGGCGAACACTGAAGCTTTCTTT.

The rearrangement links TRBV4-1 to TRBJ2-7, with a possible D match to TRBD1 (6 bases). The CDR3 runs 18 residues. Trimming shortened V by 0 bases and J by 9 bases, and 27 bases separated the two germline ends. CDR1 and CDR2 (germline): MGHRA, YSYEKL. The chain's CDR3 is CASSQDLGVGASRGSQYF. The CDR3 DNA is TGCGCCAGCAGCCAAGACCTAGGAGTGGGGGCATCCCGCGGTTCGCAGTACTTC.

The chain joins TRBV5-1 to TRBJ2-1; 11 bases agree with TRBD2. After removal of 2 bases from V and 5 bases from J, the junction contained 6 bases not matched to a gene. Germline assignment: CDR1 SGHRS and CDR2 YFSETQ. The CDR3 has 16 residues. CDR3 DNA sequence: TGCGCCAGCAGCTTTACTAGCGGGGGAAAAAACAATGAGCAGTTCTTC. Encoded protein: CASSFTSGGKNNEQFF.

The CDR3 bases are TGCACCAGCAGCCAAGAGAAAGACAGGGAGGGAGACTATGGCTACACCTTC. Protein product: CTSSQEKDREGDYGYTF. This sequence joins TRBV1 and TRBJ1-2. TRBV1 is an annotated pseudogene. This CDR3 comprises 17 residues.

The chain recombines TRBV28 with TRBJ1-2; TRBD1 is a possible D gene (5 bases). Germline CDR1 MDHEN, CDR2 SYDVKM. The CDR3 is 17 amino acids. Trimming pared 7 bases from V and 4 bases from J, leaving 25 bases between. CDR3 protein: CASKEGGQGGKGYGYTF. The DNA for the CDR3 is TGTGCCAGCAAGGAAGGAGGTCAGGGTGGTAAGGGCTATGGCTACACCTTC.

The J gene is TRBJ2-3, the V gene TRBV7-6, with TRBD2 as a possible D gene (6 bases). Germline CDR1 is SGHVS and CDR2 is FNYEAQ. V was trimmed by 1 base and J by 0 bases, leaving 8 bases between them. This CDR3 is 15 amino acids long. The CDR3 here is CASSLGGDSTDTQYF. The CDR3, as DNA: TGTGCCAGCAGCTTAGGGGGGGACAGCACAGATACGCAGTATTTT.

The genes are TRBV19 and TRBJ2-7; D might be TRBD1 (6 bases). The CDR3 has 13 residues. Trimming cost V 3 bases and J 5 bases, with 11 bases left between them. The germline V gene has CDR1 LNHDA and CDR2 SQIVND (reference sequence). CDR3 protein: CASSIMGADEQYF. CDR3 sequence (DNA): TGTGCCAGTAGTATCATGGGGGCGGACGAGCAGTACTTC.

The DNA for the CDR3 is TGTGCCACCAGTGGTAGCGGGGGGGCTTTCTCAGATACGCAGTATTTT. Amino acid sequence: CATSGSGGAFSDTQYF. The chain employs TRBV24-1 and TRBJ2-3; TRBD2 matches at 11 bases. This CDR3 region has 16 residues. The germline CDR1 and CDR2 sequences are KGHDR and SFDVKD. The junction had 7 bases not matched to a gene; V was cut back by 5 bases and J by 4 bases.

This chain links TRBV11-3 with TRBJ2-3, with 12 bases that match TRBD2. The CDR3 totals 17 residues. The V gene's germline CDR1 is SGHNT and CDR2 YENEEA. V lost 5 bases to trimming and J lost 0 bases; unmatched junction nucleotides: 6. The CDR3 protein is CASSPGLAGTSTDTQYF. The CDR3 nucleotides are TGTGCCAGCAGCCCGGGACTAGCGGGCACTAGCACAGATACGCAGTATTTT.

The chain couples TRBV6-5 to TRBJ2-1, with D maybe TRBD1 (5 bases). Germline V lookup: CDR1 MNHEY, CDR2 SVGAGI. This CDR3 is built from 15 residues. Deletions cut 5 bases from V and 7 bases from J, with 18 bases between. The CDR3 sequence: CASSLDSGSLNEQFF. In nucleotides, the CDR3 is TGTGCCAGCAGTCTAGACAGTGGGTCGTTGAATGAGCAGTTCTTC.

The V gene is TRBV6-5, the J gene TRBJ1-1; no reliable D call. Trimming left V 4 bases short and J 1 base short, with 4 bases between. The CDR3 has 12 residues. The germline gives CDR1 MNHEY, CDR2 SVGAGI. DNA for the CDR3: TGTGCCAGCAGTTGGGGGAACACTGAAGCTTTCTTT. The encoded protein is CASSWGNTEAFF.

This chain's CDR3 is CASRGSSYNEQFF. CDR3 nucleotides: TGTGCCAGTAGGGGGAGCTCCTACAATGAGCAGTTCTTC. The chain uses TRBV19 and TRBJ2-1; the D gene is possibly TRBD2 (5 bases). Germline CDR1 is LNHDA and CDR2 is SQIVND (reference sequence). V was cut by 6 bases and J by 0 bases, with 6 bases left in between. The CDR3 length is 13 residues.

This clone was counted once. This chain uses TRBV3-1 (or the pseudogene TRBV3-2) with TRBJ1-4; TRBD1 matches at 7 bases. Germline values: CDR1 LGHDT, CDR2 YNNKEL (reference sequence). The CDR3 is 15 residues long. The V segment lost 5 bases and the J segment 7 bases; nucleotides outside the gene matches: 10. The CDR3 region is CASSTRQGGLEKLFF. In DNA, the CDR3 is TGTGCCAGCAGCACCCGCCAGGGGGGTCTTGAAAAACTGTTTTTT.

This chain links TRBV6-5 with TRBJ2-2, with 9 bases fitting TRBD1. CDR3 size: 14 residues. Germline V gene lookup returns CDR1 MNHEY and CDR2 SVGAGI. V dropped 6 bases and J dropped 4; count of bases not matched to a gene: 3. The CDR3 loop reads CASRHRGLTGELFF. DNA for the CDR3: TGTGCCAGCAGACACAGGGGGCTCACCGGGGAGCTGTTTTTT.

This clone was seen more than once but under ten times. The chain couples TRBV7-2 to TRBJ2-7; D is uncertain. The V gene's germline CDR1 is SGHTA and CDR2 FQGNSA. V lost 1 base and J 7 bases, leaving 11 bases between the germline ends. CDR3 length: 13 amino acids. The CDR3 DNA is TGTGCCAGCAGCTTAGATCCCCCAGGTGAGCAGTACTTC. This gives the protein CASSLDPPGEQYF.

The CDR3, as DNA: TGTGCCAGTCGGGACAGGGCCACTGGGGCCAACGTCCTGACTTTC. Translating gives CASRDRATGANVLTF. The chain has TRBV19 and TRBJ2-6, with TRBD1 identical over 9 bases. The germline CDR1 and CDR2 sequences are LNHDA and SQIVND (reference sequence). This CDR3 is built from 15 residues. V lost 8 bases and J lost 2; bases outside the gene matches: 4.

V is TRBV7-9 and J is TRBJ1-3, with D perhaps matching TRBD1 (5 bases). This CDR3 contains 15 residues. CDR1 SEHNR and CDR2 FQNEAQ come from the germline V gene (reference sequence). Deletions cut 4 bases from V and 2 bases from J, with 12 bases between. The CDR3 DNA sequence: TGTGCCAGCAGCTACGCTGGGGGGGCTGGAAACACCATATATTTT. This sequence encodes CASSYAGGAGNTIYF.

The chain couples TRBV19 to TRBJ2-1; D possibly corresponds to TRBD2 (5 bases). This CDR3 comprises 14 residues. Between the trimmed V and J ends, which lost 1 base and 6 bases, there was a span of 10 bases. In germline, CDR1 is LNHDA, CDR2 SQIVND (reference sequence). The CDR3 is CASSIVLASNEQFF. CDR3 coding DNA: TGTGCCAGTAGTATAGTCCTAGCAAGCAATGAGCAGTTCTTC.

V usage is TRBV24-1 and J usage is TRBJ2-1; 11 positions agree with TRBD1. This CDR3 is 16 amino acids long. J gave up 4 bases and V 1 base, and 2 bases lay outside the gene matches. Germline V lookup: CDR1 KGHDR, CDR2 SFDVKD. The CDR3 DNA is TGTGCCACCAGTGATTTCGGACAGGGGGCTTACAATGAGCAGTTCTTC. It is translated as CATSDFGQGAYNEQFF.

The J gene is TRBJ1-5, the V gene TRBV29-1; no reliable D call. V was pared by 4 bases and J by 0 bases, with 7 bases between. From germline, CDR1 is SQVTM and CDR2 ANQGSEA. This CDR3 region has 13 residues. The CDR3 sequence is CSVAAVSNQPQHF. The CDR3 DNA reads TGCAGCGTTGCGGCAGTTAGCAATCAGCCCCAGCATTTT.

The rearrangement links TRBV6-5 to TRBJ1-5; TRBD1 matches at 8 bases. From germline, CDR1 is MNHEY and CDR2 SVGAGI. Trimming removed 7 bases from V and 5 bases from J; junction bases left unmatched: 7. The CDR3 length is 14 residues. The CDR3: CASIGTGEYQPQHF. In DNA, the CDR3 is TGTGCCAGCATTGGGACAGGCGAGTATCAGCCCCAGCATTTT.

The gene calls are TRBV6-6 and TRBJ2-2; 12 bases are a match to TRBD2. Trimming removed 5 bases from V and 4 bases from J; junction bases left unmatched: 8. Germline V gives CDR1 MNHNY, CDR2 SVGAGI (reference sequence). CDR3 length: 17 residues. The CDR3 loop reads CASSPLAGGSGTGELFF. In DNA, the CDR3 is TGTGCCAGCAGTCCACTAGCGGGGGGCTCGGGCACCGGGGAGCTGTTTTTT.

The chain uses TRBV7-2 and TRBJ2-7; the match to TRBD2 covers 7 bases. Germline CDR1 reads SGHTA; CDR2 reads FQGNSA. CDR3 size: 13 residues. Unmatched junction bases numbered 4, after V lost 2 bases and J lost 6 bases. The CDR3 bases are TGTGCCAGCAGCTTACAGGGAGGGTTCGAGCAGTACTTC. Its translation: CASSLQGGFEQYF.

The V call is TRBV5-5, the J call TRBJ2-7; D remains unclear. Trimming stripped 1 base from V and 1 base from J, with 15 bases between. The CDR3 totals 16 residues. Germline CDR1 is SGHKS and CDR2 is YYEKEE (reference sequence). In nucleotides, the CDR3 is TGTGCCAGCAGCTTGTACTCCGCCTCCCCTTCCTACGAGCAGTACTTC. Translated: CASSLYSASPSYEQYF. Complete variable domain (other parts from reference TRBV5-5 and TRBJ2-7): DAGVTQSPTHLIKTRGQQVTLRCSPISGHKSVSWYQQVLGQGPQFIFQYYEKEERGRGNFPDRFSARQFPNYSSELNVNALLLGDSALYLCASSLYSASPSYEQYFGPGTRLTVT.

The rearrangement links TRBV7-3 to TRBJ2-2; the D is unclear. This CDR3 has 16 amino acids. Germline-derived CDR1 and CDR2 are SGHTA and FQGTGA. The V and J ends lost 1 base and 5 bases respectively, with 14 bases between them. The CDR3 nucleotides are TGTGCCAGCAGCTTAATGTCCAGGCCCGGGACCGGGGAGCTGTTTTTT. Translated: CASSLMSRPGTGELFF.

There are a few counts of this clone. The V gene is TRBV7-9, the J gene TRBJ1-3, with 7 bases matching TRBD1. Germline V gene data show CDR1 as SEHNR and CDR2 as FQNEAQ (reference sequence). Unmatched junction bases numbered 9, after V lost 0 bases and J lost 4 bases. This CDR3 comprises 17 residues. This chain's CDR3 is CASSLATIQGNGNTIYF. In DNA, the CDR3 is TGTGCCAGCAGCTTAGCCACAATACAGGGGAACGGAAACACCATATATTTT.

The chain links TRBV9 to TRBJ2-4; tentatively, D is TRBD1 or TRBD2 (6 bases each). Germline V lookup: CDR1 SGDLS, CDR2 YYNGEE. This CDR3 is 15 amino acids long. Trimming left V 0 bases short and J 7 bases short, with 14 bases between. CDR3 protein: CASSVGGAQGNIQYF. As DNA, the CDR3 is TGTGCCAGCAGCGTAGGGGGGGCGCAAGGGAACATTCAGTACTTC.

Comments on this clone: The same CDR3 is also encoded by other DNA sequences in this sample. The chain has TRBV7-9 and TRBJ2-2; TRBD2 might be the D (6 bases). In germline, CDR1 is SEHNR, CDR2 FQNEAQ (reference sequence). V was clipped by 5 bases and J by 4 bases, with 11 bases between them. There are 14 residues in the CDR3. Here the CDR3 DNA reads TGTGCCAGCAGCCTCGGGACTTCCACCGGGGAGCTGTTTTTT. Translation gives CASSLGTSTGELFF. The full variable domain, completed using reference TRBV7-9 and TRBJ2-2, is DTGVSQNPRHKITKRGQNVTFRCDPISEHNRLYWYRQTLGQGPEFLTYFQNEAQLEKSRLLSDRFSAERPKGSFSTLEIQRTEQGDSAMYLCASSLGTSTGELFFGEGSRLTVL.

This chain joins TRBV2 and TRBJ1-5; 8 bases map to TRBD1. CDR3 length: 13 amino acids. From germline, CDR1 is SNHLY and CDR2 FYNNEI. Trimming removed 7 bases from V and 6 bases from J; junction bases left unmatched: 5. The CDR3 protein is CASKGTGTQPQHF. DNA of the CDR3: TGTGCCAGCAAAGGGACAGGAACTCAGCCCCAGCATTTT.

The sample holds a few counts of this clone. The CDR3 protein is CASALGGLYGYTF. In DNA, the CDR3 is TGTGCCTCCGCCCTTGGGGGACTCTATGGCTACACCTTC. The chain links TRBV30 to TRBJ1-2; TRBD1 might be the D (5 bases). V was pared by 7 bases and J by 4 bases, with 16 bases between. Germline V gene lookup returns CDR1 GTSNPN and CDR2 SVGIG (reference sequence). The CDR3 runs 13 residues.